This passage covers 21 T cell receptor beta chains from one sample sequenced in a study of shared clonotypes between healthy human individuals. Clones were sequenced by immunoSEQ multiplex PCR, and TCRdb holds only the in-frame ones, with some missing. The table shows around 200,000 clones, with around 63% occurring only once. Sequences were obtained from memory CD4+ T cells sorted from blood. Subset described: CD45RA-negative fraction. These receptors came from a man younger than 40 in good health.

This clone was found a few times. The gene calls are TRBV6-6 and TRBJ1-2, with 10 positions matching TRBD1. The CDR3 has 15 residues. Per the germline V gene, CDR1 is MNHNY and CDR2 is SVGAGI (reference sequence). The junction had 11 bases not matched to a gene; V was cut back by 5 bases and J by 8 bases. This CDR3 is CASSLSDRGELGYTF. CDR3 coding DNA: TGTGCCAGCAGTCTCTCGGACAGGGGGGAGTTGGGCTACACCTTC.

This chain joins TRBV7-6 and TRBJ1-2; D is ambiguous. Trimming stripped 5 bases from V and 4 bases from J, with 14 bases between. The length of the CDR3 is 14 residues. Germline V gene lookup returns CDR1 SGHVS and CDR2 FNYEAQ. This CDR3 reads CASSKSRKTYGYTF. The CDR3 region has the DNA TGTGCCAGCAGCAAATCTCGAAAGACCTATGGCTACACCTTC.

This clone was picked up a small number of times. V and J are TRBV5-1 and TRBJ2-2; D is unclear. Trimming cost V 4 bases and J 7 bases, with 8 bases left between them. Per the germline V gene, CDR1 is SGHRS and CDR2 is YFSETQ. There are 12 residues in the CDR3. The CDR3 sequence: CASSNPNGELFF. Written as DNA, the CDR3 is TGCGCCAGCAGCAATCCTAACGGGGAGCTGTTTTTT. Complete variable domain (other parts from reference TRBV5-1 and TRBJ2-2): KAGVTQTPRYLIKTRGQQVTLSCSPISGHRSVSWYQQTPGQGLQFLFEYFSETQRNKGNFPGRFSGRQFSNSRSEMNVSTLELGDSALYLCASSNPNGELFFGEGSRLTVL.

This clone occurred once. The chain has TRBV7-2 and TRBJ1-1; D is unclear. Trimming pared 7 bases from V and 7 bases from J, leaving 13 bases between. Germline V gives CDR1 SGHTA, CDR2 FQGNSA. The CDR3 runs 12 residues. Written as DNA, the CDR3 is TGTGCCAGCAACCGGAGGGCAGGTGAAGCTTTCTTT. Translated, it gives CASNRRAGEAFF.

The table lists this clone with a count of one. The rearrangement uses TRBV5-5 and TRBJ2-6; D might be TRBD1 or TRBD2, each matching 6 bases. Trimming took off 0 bases at V and 3 bases at J, with 16 bases between the two ends. The CDR3 runs 18 residues. CDR1 is SGHKS and CDR2 is YYEKEE in the germline V gene (reference sequence). CDR3 region: CASSLALGGGYGANVLTF. CDR3 nucleotide sequence: TGTGCCAGCAGCTTGGCTTTGGGGGGCGGTTATGGGGCCAACGTCCTGACTTTC.

The chain joins TRBV4-1 to TRBJ2-2; TRBD2 matches at 12 bases. The CDR3 length is 15 residues. Germline V gives CDR1 MGHRA, CDR2 YSYEKL. J was trimmed by 6 bases and V by 1 base; bases with no gene match: 0. The CDR3 spells CASSQGLAGAGELFF. Here the CDR3 DNA reads TGCGCCAGCAGCCAAGGACTAGCGGGAGCCGGGGAGCTGTTTTTT.

This sequence joins TRBV28 and TRBJ1-1; tentatively, D is TRBD1 (5 bases). CDR1 and CDR2 from the germline V gene are MDHEN and SYDVKM. Trimming took off 0 bases at V and 1 base at J, with 6 bases between the two ends. The CDR3 is 14 amino acids. The CDR3 loop is CASSLWGGNTEAFF. The CDR3 region has the DNA TGTGCCAGCAGTTTATGGGGGGGGAACACTGAAGCTTTCTTT.

This rearrangement joins TRBV11-2 to TRBJ2-1, with D possibly being TRBD1 (6 bases). This CDR3 contains 16 residues. V lost 3 bases, J lost 2 bases, and 14 bases lay in between. CDR1 and CDR2 from the germline V gene are SGHAT and FQNNGV. CDR3 sequence reads: CASSFAQGSTYNEQFF. CDR3 nucleotides: TGTGCCAGCAGCTTTGCTCAGGGGTCTACCTACAATGAGCAGTTCTTC.

In this sample, this clone turned up many times. The chain has TRBV7-9 and TRBJ1-1; 8 bases fit TRBD1. V gave up 1 base and J gave up 6 bases; unmatched junction bases: 7. The CDR3 spans 15 residues. Germline lookup yields CDR1 SEHNR and CDR2 FQNEAQ (reference sequence). In DNA form, the CDR3 reads TGTGCCAGCAGCTTAGTGGCAGGGGGCCAACCTGAAGCTTTCTTT. Translation: CASSLVAGGQPEAFF. The complete variable domain, with remaining parts taken from reference TRBV7-9 and TRBJ1-1, reads DTGVSQNPRHKITKRGQNVTFRCDPISEHNRLYWYRQTLGQGPEFLTYFQNEAQLEKSRLLSDRFSAERPKGSFSTLEIQRTEQGDSAMYLCASSLVAGGQPEAFFGQGTRLTVV.

This sequence joins TRBV5-6 and TRBJ1-4; the D is unclear. This CDR3 is built from 17 residues. V was trimmed by 1 base and J by 7 bases, leaving 20 bases between them. The V gene's germline CDR1 is SGHDT and CDR2 YYEEEE. The CDR3 DNA reads TGTGCCAGCAGCTTGTACGTTCCCGGGGTAGGGAGTGAAAAACTGTTTTTT. As protein: CASSLYVPGVGSEKLFF.

This clone was seen a handful of times. V and J are TRBV5-1 and TRBJ2-7; D remains unclear. Per the germline V gene, CDR1 is SGHRS and CDR2 is YFSETQ. Trimming pared 0 bases from V and 0 bases from J, leaving 4 bases between. The CDR3 covers 13 residues. The DNA of the CDR3 is TGCGCCAGCAGCTTGGACAACTCCTACGAGCAGTACTTC. As protein: CASSLDNSYEQYF. Variable domain in full (rest from reference TRBV5-1 and TRBJ2-7): KAGVTQTPRYLIKTRGQQVTLSCSPISGHRSVSWYQQTPGQGLQFLFEYFSETQRNKGNFPGRFSGRQFSNSRSEMNVSTLELGDSALYLCASSLDNSYEQYFGPGTRLTVT.

The rearrangement links TRBV28 to TRBJ1-1; the D gene is possibly TRBD1 (6 bases). Germline V gene lookup returns CDR1 MDHEN and CDR2 SYDVKM. The V end lost 3 bases, the J end lost 10 bases, and 12 bases lay between the germline ends. The CDR3 extends over 12 amino acids. CDR3 sequence reads: CASSFLGTTAFF. For the CDR3, the DNA is TGTGCCAGCAGTTTTCTTGGGACAACAGCTTTCTTT.

The chain joins TRBV7-9 to TRBJ2-1, with TRBD1 identical over 11 bases. Trimming at V came to 8 bases and at J to 9 bases, leaving 9 bases not matched to a gene. The germline V gene has CDR1 SEHNR and CDR2 FQNEAQ (reference sequence). This CDR3 contains 14 residues. Written as DNA, the CDR3 is TGTGCCAGCGGGACCTGGACAGGGGGCAGTGAGCAGTTCTTC. Encoded protein: CASGTWTGGSEQFF.

The genes are TRBV6-1 and TRBJ2-1; 7 bases are shared with TRBD2. Germline CDR1 MNHNS, CDR2 SASEGT. V shed 3 bases and J 4 bases; nucleotides not matched to a gene: 6. This CDR3 contains 15 residues. CDR3 DNA: TGTGCCAGCAGTGATAGTGGGGAGGGGTACAATGAGCAGTTCTTC. Translating gives CASSDSGEGYNEQFF.

The rearrangement uses TRBV6-1 and TRBJ2-1; D is possibly TRBD2 (6 bases). Germline V gives CDR1 MNHNS, CDR2 SASEGT. V lost 7 bases and J 9 bases, leaving 22 bases between the germline ends. The CDR3 runs 15 residues. CDR3 sequence reads: CASKSSAAGGGEQFF. For the CDR3, the DNA is TGTGCCAGCAAATCCAGCGCTGCCGGGGGTGGTGAGCAGTTCTTC.

This clone was picked up a small number of times. This chain uses TRBV5-1 with TRBJ2-6; either TRBD1 or TRBD2 may fit D (5 bases each). Trimming left V 5 bases short and J 0 bases short, with 12 bases between. Germline V gene lookup returns CDR1 SGHRS and CDR2 YFSETQ. This CDR3 comprises 16 residues. Here the CDR3 reads CASSEGPSSGANVLTF. CDR3 nucleotide sequence: TGCGCCAGCAGTGAGGGGCCCAGCTCTGGGGCCAACGTCCTGACTTTC.

The V call is TRBV5-5, the J call TRBJ2-3; a weak D match, TRBD1 (6 bases). CDR3 length: 14 amino acids. Per the germline V gene, CDR1 is SGHKS and CDR2 is YYEKEE (reference sequence). The V end was cut by 3 bases, the J end by 5 bases, with 13 bases between. DNA of the CDR3: TGTGCCAGCAGCTCCCAGGTAGGGGGAGATACGCAGTATTTT. Its translation: CASSSQVGGDTQYF.

This chain joins TRBV28 and TRBJ1-4; 7 bases agree with TRBD1. Trimming removed 8 bases from V and 6 bases from J; junction bases left unmatched: 9. CDR3 size: 14 residues. Germline V gene data show CDR1 as MDHEN and CDR2 as SYDVKM. CDR3 protein: CASGSGTVDEKLFF. DNA of the CDR3: TGTGCCAGCGGGTCCGGGACAGTAGATGAAAAACTGTTTTTT.

The chain employs TRBV14 and TRBJ2-1; D may be TRBD1 (6 bases). CDR1 SGHDN and CDR2 FVKESK come from the germline V gene. V gave up 5 bases and J gave up 5 bases, with 16 bases separating them. The CDR3 extends over 15 amino acids. CDR3 residues: CASSFVAHRDNEQFF. The CDR3 DNA sequence: TGTGCCAGCAGCTTCGTAGCCCACAGGGACAATGAGCAGTTCTTC.

The sample holds a few counts of this clone. The V gene is TRBV5-6, the J gene TRBJ2-5, with a tentative D call TRBD1 (6 bases). CDR3 length: 13 amino acids. Trimming removed 1 base from V and 5 bases from J, with 9 bases in between. Per the germline V gene, CDR1 is SGHDT and CDR2 is YYEEEE. The CDR3 bases are TGTGCCAGCAGCTTGTCAGGGGTCGAGACCCAGTACTTC. It yields the protein CASSLSGVETQYF.

The V gene is TRBV18, the J gene TRBJ2-3, with TRBD2 matching over 9 bases. Germline CDR1 KGHSH, CDR2 LQKENI. This CDR3 has 16 residues. Germline trimming cut 5 bases from V and 2 bases from J; bases unmatched to any gene: 8. The CDR3 bases are TGTGCCAGCTCAGGAGCGGGGGGCTACTACACAGATACGCAGTATTTT. It is translated as CASSGAGGYYTDTQYF.